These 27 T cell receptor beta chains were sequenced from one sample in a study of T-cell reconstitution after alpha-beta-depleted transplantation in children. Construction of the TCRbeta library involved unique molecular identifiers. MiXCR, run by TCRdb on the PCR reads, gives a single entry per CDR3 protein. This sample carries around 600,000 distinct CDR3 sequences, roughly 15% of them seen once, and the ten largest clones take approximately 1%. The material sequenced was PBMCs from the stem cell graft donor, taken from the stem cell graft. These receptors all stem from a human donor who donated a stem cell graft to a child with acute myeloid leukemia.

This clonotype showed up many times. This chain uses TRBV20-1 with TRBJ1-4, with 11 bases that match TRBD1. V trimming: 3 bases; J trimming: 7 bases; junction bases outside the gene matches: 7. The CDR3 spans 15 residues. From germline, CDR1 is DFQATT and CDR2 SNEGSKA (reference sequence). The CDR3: CSARGQGGSGEKLFF. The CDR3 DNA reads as TGCAGTGCTAGGGGACAGGGGGGCTCTGGTGAAAAACTGTTTTTT.

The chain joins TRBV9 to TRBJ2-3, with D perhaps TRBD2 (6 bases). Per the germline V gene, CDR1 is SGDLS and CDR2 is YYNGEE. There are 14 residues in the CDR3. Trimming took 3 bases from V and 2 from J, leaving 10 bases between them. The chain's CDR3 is CASSGGTLTDTQYF. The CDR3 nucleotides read TGTGCCAGCAGCGGAGGGACTCTCACAGATACGCAGTATTTT.

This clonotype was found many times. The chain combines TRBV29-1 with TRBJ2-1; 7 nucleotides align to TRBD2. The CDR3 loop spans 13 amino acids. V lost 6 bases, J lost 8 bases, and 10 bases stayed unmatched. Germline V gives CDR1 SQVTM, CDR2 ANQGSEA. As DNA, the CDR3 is TGCAGCGTGGGAGGGATCTATCTCGATGAGCAGTTCTTC. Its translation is CSVGGIYLDEQFF.

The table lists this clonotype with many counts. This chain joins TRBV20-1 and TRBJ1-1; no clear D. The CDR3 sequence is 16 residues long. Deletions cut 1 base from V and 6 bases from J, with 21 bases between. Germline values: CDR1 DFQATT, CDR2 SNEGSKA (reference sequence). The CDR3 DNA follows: TGCAGTGCTAGAGGGGAGGATGGAGGAAAGGGCCCTGAAGCTTTCTTT. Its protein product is CSARGEDGGKGPEAFF.

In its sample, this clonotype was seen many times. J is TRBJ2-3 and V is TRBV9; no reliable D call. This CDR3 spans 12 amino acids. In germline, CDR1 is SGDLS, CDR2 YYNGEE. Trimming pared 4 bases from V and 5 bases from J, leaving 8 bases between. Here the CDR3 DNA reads TGTGCCAGCAGCTTTGATGGAGATACGCAGTATTTT. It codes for CASSFDGDTQYF.

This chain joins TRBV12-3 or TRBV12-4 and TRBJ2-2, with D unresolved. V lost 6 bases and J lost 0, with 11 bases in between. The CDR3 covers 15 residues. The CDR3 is CASSRTPANTGELFF. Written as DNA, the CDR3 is TGTGCCAGCAGCCGGACCCCAGCGAACACCGGGGAGCTGTTTTTT.

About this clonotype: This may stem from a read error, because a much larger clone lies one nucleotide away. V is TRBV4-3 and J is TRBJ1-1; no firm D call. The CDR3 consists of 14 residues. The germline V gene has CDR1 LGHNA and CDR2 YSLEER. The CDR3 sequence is CASSQEWERTDAFF. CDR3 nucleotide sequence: TGCGCCAGCAGCCAAGAGTGGGAGCGGACTGACGCTTTCTTT.

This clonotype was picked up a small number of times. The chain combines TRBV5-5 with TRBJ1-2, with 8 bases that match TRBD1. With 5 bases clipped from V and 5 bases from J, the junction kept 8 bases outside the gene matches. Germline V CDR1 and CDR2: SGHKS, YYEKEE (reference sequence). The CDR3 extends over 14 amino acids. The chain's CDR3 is CASRGGQGGYGYTF. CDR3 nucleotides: TGTGCCAGCAGAGGCGGACAGGGAGGATATGGCTACACCTTC.

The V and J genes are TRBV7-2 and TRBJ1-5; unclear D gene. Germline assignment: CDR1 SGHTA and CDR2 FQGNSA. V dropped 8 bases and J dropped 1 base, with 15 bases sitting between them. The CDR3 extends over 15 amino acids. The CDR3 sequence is CASEPRGGSNQPQHF. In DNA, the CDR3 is TGTGCCAGCGAACCGCGGGGAGGGAGCAATCAGCCCCAGCATTTT.

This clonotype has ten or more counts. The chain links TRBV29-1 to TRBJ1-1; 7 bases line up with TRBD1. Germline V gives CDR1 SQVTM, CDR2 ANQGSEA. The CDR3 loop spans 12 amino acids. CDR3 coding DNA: TGCAGTATACGACAGGGGAACACTGAAGCTTTCTTT. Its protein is CSIRQGNTEAFF.

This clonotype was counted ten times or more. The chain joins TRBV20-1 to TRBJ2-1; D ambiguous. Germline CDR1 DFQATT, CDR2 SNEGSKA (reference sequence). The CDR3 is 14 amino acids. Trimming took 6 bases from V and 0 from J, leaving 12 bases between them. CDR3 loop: CSADVLSSYNEQFF. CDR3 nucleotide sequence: TGCAGTGCCGACGTCCTGAGCTCCTACAATGAGCAGTTCTTC.

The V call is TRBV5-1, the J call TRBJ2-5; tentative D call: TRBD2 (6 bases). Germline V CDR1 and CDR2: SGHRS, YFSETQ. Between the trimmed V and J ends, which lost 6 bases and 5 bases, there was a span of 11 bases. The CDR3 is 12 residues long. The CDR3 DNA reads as TGCGCCAGCAAAGGAGGGGAGGAGACCCAGTACTTC. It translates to CASKGGEETQYF.

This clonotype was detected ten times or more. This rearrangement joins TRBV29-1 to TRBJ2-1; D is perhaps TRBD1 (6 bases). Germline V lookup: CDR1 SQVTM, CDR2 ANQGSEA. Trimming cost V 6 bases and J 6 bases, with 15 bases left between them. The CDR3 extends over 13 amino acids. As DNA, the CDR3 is TGCAGCGTGCACCGGGACAAAGGCAATGAGCAGTTCTTC. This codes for CSVHRDKGNEQFF.

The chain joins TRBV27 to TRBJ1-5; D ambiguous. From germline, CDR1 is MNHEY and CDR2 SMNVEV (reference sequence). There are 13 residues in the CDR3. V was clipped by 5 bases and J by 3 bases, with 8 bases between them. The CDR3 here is CASSPRLNQPQHF. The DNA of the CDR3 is TGTGCCAGCAGTCCTAGACTCAATCAGCCCCAGCATTTT.

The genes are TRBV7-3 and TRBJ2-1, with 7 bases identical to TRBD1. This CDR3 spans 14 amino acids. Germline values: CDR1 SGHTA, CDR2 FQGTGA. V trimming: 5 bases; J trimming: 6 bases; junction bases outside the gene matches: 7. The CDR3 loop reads CASSQRQGRNEQFF. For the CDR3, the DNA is TGTGCCAGCAGCCAGAGACAGGGTCGCAATGAGCAGTTCTTC.

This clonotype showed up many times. This chain's CDR3 is CSARDPKGITEAFF. The CDR3, as DNA: TGCAGTGCTAGAGACCCTAAGGGGATCACTGAAGCTTTCTTT. The V call is TRBV20-1, the J call TRBJ1-1, with a possible D match to TRBD1 (5 bases). Germline V gene lookup returns CDR1 DFQATT and CDR2 SNEGSKA (reference sequence). The V end was cut by 0 bases, the J end by 4 bases, with 12 bases between. CDR3 length equals 14 residues.

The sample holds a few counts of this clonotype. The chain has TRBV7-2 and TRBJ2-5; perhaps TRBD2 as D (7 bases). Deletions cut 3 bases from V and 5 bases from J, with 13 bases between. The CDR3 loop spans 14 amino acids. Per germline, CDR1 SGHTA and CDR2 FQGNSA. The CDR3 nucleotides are TGTGCCAGCAGCTTTGTACGGGGGGCGGAGACCCAGTACTTC. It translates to CASSFVRGAETQYF. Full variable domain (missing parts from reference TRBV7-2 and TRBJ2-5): GAGVSQSPSNKVTEKGKDVELRCDPISGHTALYWYRQSLGQGLEFLIYFQGNSAPDKSGLPSDRFSAERTGGSVSTLTIQRTQQEDSAVYLCASSFVRGAETQYFGPGTRLLVL.

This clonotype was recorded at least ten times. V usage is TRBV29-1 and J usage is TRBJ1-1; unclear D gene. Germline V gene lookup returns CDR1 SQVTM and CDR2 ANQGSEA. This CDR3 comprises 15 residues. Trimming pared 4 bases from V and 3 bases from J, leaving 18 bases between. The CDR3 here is CSVVRAGGWDTEAFF. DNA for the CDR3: TGCAGCGTTGTAAGGGCAGGTGGTTGGGACACTGAAGCTTTCTTT.

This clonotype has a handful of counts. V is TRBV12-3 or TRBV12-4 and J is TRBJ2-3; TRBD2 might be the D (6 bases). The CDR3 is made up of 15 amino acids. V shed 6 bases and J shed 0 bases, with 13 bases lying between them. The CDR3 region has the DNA TGTGCCAGCAGACTCATAGCGGCTAGCACAGATACGCAGTATTTT. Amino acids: CASRLIAASTDTQYF.

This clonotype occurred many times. The CDR3 bases are TGTGCCAGCAGTTACACGGATAATTCACCCCTCCACTTT. Translating it yields CASSYTDNSPLHF. The chain joins TRBV6-2 or TRBV6-3 to TRBJ1-6; D not certain. V lost 2 bases and J 5 bases, leaving 4 bases between the germline ends. CDR3 length equals 13 residues. In germline, CDR1 is MNHEY, CDR2 SVGEGT.

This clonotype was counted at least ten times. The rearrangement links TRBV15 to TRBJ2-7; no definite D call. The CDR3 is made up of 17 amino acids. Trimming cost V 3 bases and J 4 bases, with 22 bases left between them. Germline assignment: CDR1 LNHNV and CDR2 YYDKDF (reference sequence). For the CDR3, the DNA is TGTGCCACCAGCAGTCCTCCGTTAGAAGGGATGGTATACGAGCAGTACTTC. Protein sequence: CATSSPPLEGMVYEQYF.

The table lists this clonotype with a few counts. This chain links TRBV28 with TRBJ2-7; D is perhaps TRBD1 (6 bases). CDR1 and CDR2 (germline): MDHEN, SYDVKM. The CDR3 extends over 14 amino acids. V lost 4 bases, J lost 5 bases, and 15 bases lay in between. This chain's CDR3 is CASSSQGIEDEQYV. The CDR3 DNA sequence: TGTGCCAGCAGTTCCCAGGGGATCGAAGACGAGCAGTACGTC.

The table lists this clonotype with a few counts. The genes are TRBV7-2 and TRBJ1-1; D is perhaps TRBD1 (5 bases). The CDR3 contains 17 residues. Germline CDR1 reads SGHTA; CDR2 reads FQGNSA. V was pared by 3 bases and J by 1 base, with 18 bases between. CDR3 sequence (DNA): TGTGCCAGCAGCTTTCCTGGGGGTAAAAGGGGGAACACTGAAGCTTTCTTT. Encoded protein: CASSFPGGKRGNTEAFF.

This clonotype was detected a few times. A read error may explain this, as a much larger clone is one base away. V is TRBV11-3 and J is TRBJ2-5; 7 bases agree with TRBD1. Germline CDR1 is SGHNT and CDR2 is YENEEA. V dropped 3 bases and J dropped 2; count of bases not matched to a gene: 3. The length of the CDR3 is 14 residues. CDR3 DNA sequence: TGTGCCAGCAGCTTTCCGGGACAGCAAGAGACCCAGTACTTC. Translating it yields CASSFPGQQETQYF.

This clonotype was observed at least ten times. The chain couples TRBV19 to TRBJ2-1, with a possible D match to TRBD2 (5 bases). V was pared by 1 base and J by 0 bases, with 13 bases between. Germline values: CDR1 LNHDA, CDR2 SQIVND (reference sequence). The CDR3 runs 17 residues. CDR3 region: CASSIVLYRGSYNEQFF. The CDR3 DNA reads TGTGCCAGTAGTATAGTCCTTTACCGGGGCTCCTACAATGAGCAGTTCTTC.

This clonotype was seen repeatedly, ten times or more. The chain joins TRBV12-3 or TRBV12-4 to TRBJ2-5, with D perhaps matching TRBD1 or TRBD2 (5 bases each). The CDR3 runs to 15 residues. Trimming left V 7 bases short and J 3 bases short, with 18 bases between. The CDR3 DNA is TGTGCCAGCACCCTCATTGGGACCCAAAAAGAGACCCAGTACTTC. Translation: CASTLIGTQKETQYF.

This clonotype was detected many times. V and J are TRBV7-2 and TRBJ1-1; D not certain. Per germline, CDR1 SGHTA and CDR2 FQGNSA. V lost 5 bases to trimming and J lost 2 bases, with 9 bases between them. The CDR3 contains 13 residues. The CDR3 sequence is CASSRARNTEAFF. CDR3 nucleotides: TGTGCCAGCAGCCGGGCCAGAAACACTGAAGCTTTCTTT. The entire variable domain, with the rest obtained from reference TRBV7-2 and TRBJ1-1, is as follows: GAGVSQSPSNKVTEKGKDVELRCDPISGHTALYWYRQSLGQGLEFLIYFQGNSAPDKSGLPSDRFSAERTGGSVSTLTIQRTQQEDSAVYLCASSRARNTEAFFGQGTRLTVV.